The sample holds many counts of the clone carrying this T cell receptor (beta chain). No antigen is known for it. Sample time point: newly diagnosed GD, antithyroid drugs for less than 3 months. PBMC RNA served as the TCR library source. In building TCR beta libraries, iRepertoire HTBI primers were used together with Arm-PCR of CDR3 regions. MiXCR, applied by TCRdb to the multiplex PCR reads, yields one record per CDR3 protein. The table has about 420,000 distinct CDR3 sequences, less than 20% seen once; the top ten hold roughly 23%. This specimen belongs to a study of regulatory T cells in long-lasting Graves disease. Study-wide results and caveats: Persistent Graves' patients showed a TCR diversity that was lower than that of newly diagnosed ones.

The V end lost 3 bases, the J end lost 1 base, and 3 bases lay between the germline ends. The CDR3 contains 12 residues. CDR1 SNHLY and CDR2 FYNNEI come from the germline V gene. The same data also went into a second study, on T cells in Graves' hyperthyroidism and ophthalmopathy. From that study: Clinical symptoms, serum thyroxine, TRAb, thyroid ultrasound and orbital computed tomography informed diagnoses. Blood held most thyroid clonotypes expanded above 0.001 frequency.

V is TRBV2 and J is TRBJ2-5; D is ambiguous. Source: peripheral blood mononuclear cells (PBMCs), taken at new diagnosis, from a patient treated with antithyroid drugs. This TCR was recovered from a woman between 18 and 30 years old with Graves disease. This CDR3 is CASSDGQETQYF. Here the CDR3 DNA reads TGTGCCAGCAGTGATGGCCAAGAGACCCAGTACTTC.